This T cell receptor (beta chain) was obtained from a study of cytomegalovirus exposure and HLA in healthy donors. General study points: In a later analysis, several top co-occurrence clusters appeared linked to parvovirus B19, influenza, CMV and Epstein-Barr virus. Previous analysis showed most TCR beta V segments were productive about 87% or about 30% of the time. The analysis excluded some indistinguishable V segments, including TRBV6-2 and TRBV6-3.

Researchers ran the PCR with 60 Vbeta and 13 Jbeta primers. The protocol was immunoSEQ multiplex PCR, while the TCRdb copy is restricted to in-frame clones and leaves out a portion. The table shows about 200,000 clones, with approximately 82% occurring only once. Germline V gene sequence: CDR1 SGHAT, CDR2 FQNNGV. The CDR3 contains 14 residues. Trimming took off 2 bases at V and 1 base at J, with 9 bases between the two ends. Nominal health characterized the donors when sampled, though unrecorded immune exposures were likely. About this clone itself: Its antigen is not known.

The V call is TRBV11-2, the J call TRBJ2-7; weak D call: TRBD1 (5 bases). The TCR comes from a man aged 18 to 30 in good health and CMV-seronegative. Material: PBMCs. The CDR3 region has the DNA TGTGCCAGCAGCTTAAAGGCAGGGTCCTACGAGCAGTACTTC. Protein: CASSLKAGSYEQYF.